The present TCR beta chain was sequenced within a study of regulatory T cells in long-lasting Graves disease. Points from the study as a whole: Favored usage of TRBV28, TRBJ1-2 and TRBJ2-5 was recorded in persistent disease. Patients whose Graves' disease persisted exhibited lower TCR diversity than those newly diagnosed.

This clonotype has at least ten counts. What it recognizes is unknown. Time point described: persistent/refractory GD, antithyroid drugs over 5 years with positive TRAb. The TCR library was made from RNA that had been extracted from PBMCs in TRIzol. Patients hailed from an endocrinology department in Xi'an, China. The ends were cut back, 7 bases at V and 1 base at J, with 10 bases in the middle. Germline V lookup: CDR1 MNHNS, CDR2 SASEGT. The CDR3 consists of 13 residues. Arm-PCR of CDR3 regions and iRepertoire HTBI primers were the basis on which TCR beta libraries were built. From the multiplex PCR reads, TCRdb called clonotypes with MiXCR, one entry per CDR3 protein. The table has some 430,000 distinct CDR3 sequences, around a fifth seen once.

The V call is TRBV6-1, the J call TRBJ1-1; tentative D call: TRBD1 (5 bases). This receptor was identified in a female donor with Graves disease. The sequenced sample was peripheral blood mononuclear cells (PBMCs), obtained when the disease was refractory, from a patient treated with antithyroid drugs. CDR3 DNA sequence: TGTGCCAGCACCGACGGACAGAACACTGAAGCTTTCTTT. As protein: CASTDGQNTEAFF.